Below are 16 T cell receptor beta chains sequenced from a single sample in a study of PD-L1 blockade in urothelial cancer. Profiling relied on immunoSEQ multiplex PCR, and the TCRdb table lists in-frame clones only, not all of them. The table has over 50,000 clones, 85% to 90% seen once. This specimen consisted of PBMCs, obtained around atezolizumab (anti-PD-L1) treatment. All receptors derive from a man between 45 and 60 years old with urothelial cancer.

The sample holds one count of this clone. This rearrangement joins TRBV9 to TRBJ2-3; weak D call: TRBD2 (6 bases). The CDR3 totals 17 residues. V lost 2 bases and J lost 0, with 16 bases in between. Germline-derived CDR1 and CDR2 are SGDLS and YYNGEE. DNA for the CDR3: TGTGCCAGCAGCGTCCACCCTGGGGGGTTGAGCACAGATACGCAGTATTTT. As protein: CASSVHPGGLSTDTQYF. Full variable domain (rest looked up from reference TRBV9 and TRBJ2-3): DSGVTQTPKHLITATGQRVTLRCSPRSGDLSVYWYQQSLDQGLQFLIQYYNGEERAKGNILERFSAQQFPDLHSELNLSSLELGDSALYFCASSVHPGGLSTDTQYFGPGTRLTVL.

The V and J genes are TRBV6-5 and TRBJ1-2; the match to TRBD1 covers 8 bases. Germline V CDR1 and CDR2: MNHEY, SVGAGI. The CDR3 consists of 14 residues. The ends lost 5 bases at V and 8 bases at J; junction bases unmatched: 10. The CDR3 DNA sequence: TGTGCCAGCAGTGAGCGACAGGGGCTTGGGGGCTACACCTTC. Its translation is CASSERQGLGGYTF.

This clone has a handful of counts. The chain is built from TRBV9 and TRBJ2-3; TRBD2 is a possible D gene (5 bases). V was clipped by 0 bases and J by 1 base, with 9 bases between them. The CDR3 sequence is 15 residues long. The V gene's germline CDR1 is SGDLS and CDR2 YYNGEE. The CDR3 reads CASSVDGSGTDTQYF. In nucleotides, the CDR3 is TGTGCCAGCAGCGTAGATGGTAGCGGCACAGATACGCAGTATTTT.

The V and J genes are TRBV5-1 and TRBJ2-5, with D perhaps matching TRBD1 (7 bases). Germline CDR1 is SGHRS and CDR2 is YFSETQ. The V end lost 1 base, the J end lost 0 bases, and 10 bases lay between the germline ends. The CDR3 totals 15 residues. CDR3 in DNA: TGCGCCAGCAGCTTGCCAGGGGGGTACCAAGAGACCCAGTACTTC. This codes for CASSLPGGYQETQYF.

The chain combines TRBV5-6 with TRBJ2-5, with D possibly TRBD1 on 5 matching bases. The CDR3 is made up of 14 amino acids. Trimming shortened V by 1 base and J by 5 bases, and 12 bases separated the two germline ends. From germline, CDR1 is SGHDT and CDR2 YYEEEE. The CDR3 nucleotides are TGTGCCAGCAGCTTGAGGGCAGGGTACGAGACCCAGTACTTC. This codes for CASSLRAGYETQYF.

The chain links TRBV19 to TRBJ2-2; 7 bases are shared with TRBD1. Looked up from germline, CDR1 is LNHDA and CDR2 is SQIVND (reference sequence). This CDR3 is 16 amino acids long. Unmatched junction bases numbered 9, after V lost 3 bases and J lost 5 bases. CDR3 coding DNA: TGTGCCAGTAGTATTTTTCCTGTACAGGGGACCGGGGAGCTGTTTTTT. It encodes CASSIFPVQGTGELFF.

This rearrangement joins TRBV7-2 to TRBJ2-7; no definite D call. Trimming took 2 bases from V and 4 from J, leaving 6 bases between them. Germline V gene sequence: CDR1 SGHTA, CDR2 FQGNSA. CDR3 length equals 12 residues. The CDR3 DNA reads as TGTGCCAGCAGCTTAAGTCGGTACGAGCAGTACTTC. Protein: CASSLSRYEQYF. Drawing the rest from reference TRBV7-2 and TRBJ2-7, the complete variable domain is GAGVSQSPSNKVTEKGKDVELRCDPISGHTALYWYRQSLGQGLEFLIYFQGNSAPDKSGLPSDRFSAERTGGSVSTLTIQRTQQEDSAVYLCASSLSRYEQYFGPGTRLTVT.

The chain links TRBV19 to TRBJ1-1; D possibly corresponds to TRBD1 (5 bases). The CDR3 consists of 13 residues. V lost 3 bases, J lost 4 bases, and 9 bases lay in between. Germline CDR1 and CDR2: LNHDA and SQIVND (reference sequence). CDR3 DNA sequence: TGTGCCAGTAGTATGAGGGGAGGCACTGAAGCTTTCTTT. Its translation is CASSMRGGTEAFF.

This chain links TRBV15 with TRBJ2-2, with TRBD2 identical over 13 bases. J was trimmed by 7 bases and V by 7 bases; bases with no gene match: 15. The CDR3 is 18 residues long. From germline, CDR1 is LNHNV and CDR2 YYDKDF (reference sequence). The CDR3 here is CATTPPPRTSGSGGELFF. The CDR3 DNA reads TGTGCCACCACCCCGCCCCCTCGGACTAGCGGGAGCGGCGGGGAGCTGTTTTTT.

The chain uses TRBV5-6 and TRBJ1-5; 9 bases fit TRBD1. The length of the CDR3 is 17 residues. J was trimmed by 2 bases and V by 6 bases; bases with no gene match: 12. Per the germline V gene, CDR1 is SGHDT and CDR2 is YYEEEE. The CDR3 coding sequence is TGTGCCAGCAATTTTTGGACAGGGGCTAGGGGCAATCAGCCCCAGCATTTT. Translation: CASNFWTGARGNQPQHF.

Ten or more counts support this clone. This sequence joins TRBV7-8 and TRBJ2-7; no firm D call. The CDR3 runs 12 residues. V shed 1 base and J shed 4 bases, with 5 bases lying between them. CDR1 and CDR2 (germline): SGHVS, FQNEAQ. CDR3 sequence: CASSLGSYEQYF. As DNA, the CDR3 is TGTGCCAGCAGCTTAGGGAGTTACGAGCAGTACTTC.

The genes are TRBV13 and TRBJ1-1; weak D call: TRBD1 (5 bases). From germline, CDR1 is PRHDT and CDR2 FYEKMQ (reference sequence). The CDR3 has 15 residues. The germline V and J ends were trimmed by 3 bases and 4 bases, with 15 bases remaining between them. The chain's CDR3 is CASSLMETESTEAFF. The DNA of the CDR3 is TGTGCCAGCAGCTTGATGGAGACAGAATCCACTGAAGCTTTCTTT.

This rearrangement joins TRBV7-9 to TRBJ1-4, with TRBD1 as a possible D gene (5 bases). CDR1 is SEHNR and CDR2 is FQNEAQ in the germline V gene (reference sequence). V lost 2 bases and J 6 bases, leaving 10 bases between the germline ends. The CDR3 runs to 14 residues. The CDR3 loop reads CASSLLATDEKLFF. CDR3 DNA sequence: TGTGCCAGCAGCTTATTGGCGACAGATGAAAAACTGTTTTTT.

The gene calls are TRBV6-4 and TRBJ2-7; D possibly corresponds to TRBD2 (5 bases). The CDR3 extends over 19 amino acids. Germline V gives CDR1 MRHNA, CDR2 SNTAGT. V lost 2 bases and J 0 bases, leaving 23 bases between the germline ends. CDR3 sequence reads: CASSDSSFRRRASSYEQYF. The CDR3, as DNA: TGTGCCAGCAGTGACAGCAGCTTCAGAAGGCGGGCGAGCTCCTACGAGCAGTACTTC.

This clone was found once. The chain links TRBV2 to TRBJ1-1; 9 bases match TRBD1. Germline lookup yields CDR1 SNHLY and CDR2 FYNNEI. CDR3 length: 14 amino acids. J lost 0 bases, V lost 6 bases, and 2 bases had no gene match. CDR3 nucleotides: TGTGCCAGCAGATACAGGGGGCTGAACACTGAAGCTTTCTTT. The encoded protein is CASRYRGLNTEAFF. The full variable domain, in which reference TRBV2 and TRBJ1-1 provide the parts outside the CDR3, is EPEVTQTPSHQVTQMGQEVILRCVPISNHLYFYWYRQILGQKVEFLVSFYNNEISEKSEIFDDQFSVERPDGSNFTLKIRSTKLEDSAMYFCASRYRGLNTEAFFGQGTRLTVV.

The rearrangement links TRBV30 to TRBJ1-2, with D hard to call. The CDR3 sequence is 12 residues long. The germline V gene has CDR1 GTSNPN and CDR2 SVGIG (reference sequence). Trimming stripped 1 base from V and 6 bases from J, with 9 bases between. The CDR3 sequence is CAWSDRRNGYTF. As DNA, the CDR3 is TGTGCCTGGAGTGACAGAAGGAATGGCTACACCTTC. Full variable domain (rest looked up from reference TRBV30 and TRBJ1-2): SQTIHQWPATLVQPVGSPLSLECTVEGTSNPNLYWYRQAAGRGLQLLFYSVGIGQISSEVPQNLSASRPQDRQFILSSKKLLLSDSGFYLCAWSDRRNGYTFGSGTRLTVV.